The clone carrying this T cell receptor beta chain was observed a few times. What it recognizes is unknown. This CDR3 spans 15 amino acids. V gave up 3 bases and J gave up 7 bases; unmatched junction bases: 5. The germline gives CDR1 PRHDT, CDR2 FYEKMQ (reference sequence). This sample is part of a study of identical twins' blood T cells. Study-level information: Roughly 50 million reads covered roughly 6 alpha-chain and roughly 6 beta-chain libraries. Study observations and caveats: Shared CDR3 clonotype counts tracked mainly the product of cloneset sizes.

Sample barcodes were added at both library ends during cDNA synthesis. TCRdb re-derived calls from the 5' RACE reads in MiXCR, one entry per CDR3 protein. The sample carries 400,000 or so distinct CDR3 sequences, over 25% recorded once. Three pairs of healthy female monozygous twins were the donors. The sequencing input was PBMCs. The V and J genes are TRBV13 and TRBJ1-5, with 11 nucleotides matching TRBD1. The source is a woman aged 18 to 49 in good health. CDR3 protein: CASSLGTGGGQPQHF. Written as DNA, the CDR3 is TGTGCCAGCAGCTTGGGGACAGGGGGTGGACAGCCCCAGCATTTT.